This TCR beta chain was recovered during a study of OX40 agonist ivuxolimab in advanced cancers. Study at large: Every patient in dose escalation had hepatocellular carcinoma, melanoma, renal cell or head and neck cancer. Broader study findings: Nonresponders, in some cases, also had low normalized T-cell clonal expansion. Among the lowest peripheral clonal expansion occurred in 0.1-3.0 mg/kg partial responders.

This CDR3 spans 14 amino acids. V shed 3 bases and J shed 4 bases, with 12 bases lying between them. CDR1 is SGDLS, CDR2 YYNGEE, per germline. TCRdb keeps only in-frame clones here, not all; method: immunoSEQ multiplex PCR. Of around 19,000 clones listed, approximately 80% are singletons. With regard to this clone: The antigen remains undetermined.

The source material was CD4+ or CD8+ T cells sorted from blood, sampled in a trial of the OX40 agonist ivuxolimab. The source of this sequence is an adult with an advanced solid tumor such as melanoma, head and neck, liver or kidney cancer. This chain connects TRBV9 to TRBJ2-3; D gene ambiguous. The CDR3, as DNA: TGTGCCAGCAGCGGCAACTACTTCCCAGATACGCAGTATTTT. Translating gives CASSGNYFPDTQYF.